The subject of this entry is one T cell receptor beta chain. Trimming at V came to 7 bases and at J to 5 bases, leaving 11 bases not matched to a gene. This CDR3 is built from 15 residues. The germline V gene has CDR1 SGHDT and CDR2 YYEEEE. Original data processing: Estimation of nucleated cell counts relied on the amplification of reference gene primers. Repertoires were generated with immunoSEQ multiplex PCR, while TCRdb's copy carries only in-frame clones and drops some. The V and J calls and clone size are taken from that table; D and trimming were inferred from the DNA. In the table there are 130,000 or so clones, 75% to 90% of which are singletons. The record originates from a study of blood T cell repertoires in COVID-19. Study in general: Collection of acute and convalescent COVID-19 samples took place in the United States, Italy and Spain. PBMCs, B-cell-depleted T cells, or T cells provided the cDNA or gDNA that made up the material.

This sequence originates from a man aged 60 to 69 with active or convalescent COVID-19. This chain joins TRBV5-6 and TRBJ2-1, with 8 bases fitting TRBD1. The source material was peripheral blood. The CDR3 loop reads CASLRRDRQNNEQFF. CDR3 sequence (DNA): TGTGCCAGCCTAAGGAGGGACAGGCAGAACAATGAGCAGTTCTTC.